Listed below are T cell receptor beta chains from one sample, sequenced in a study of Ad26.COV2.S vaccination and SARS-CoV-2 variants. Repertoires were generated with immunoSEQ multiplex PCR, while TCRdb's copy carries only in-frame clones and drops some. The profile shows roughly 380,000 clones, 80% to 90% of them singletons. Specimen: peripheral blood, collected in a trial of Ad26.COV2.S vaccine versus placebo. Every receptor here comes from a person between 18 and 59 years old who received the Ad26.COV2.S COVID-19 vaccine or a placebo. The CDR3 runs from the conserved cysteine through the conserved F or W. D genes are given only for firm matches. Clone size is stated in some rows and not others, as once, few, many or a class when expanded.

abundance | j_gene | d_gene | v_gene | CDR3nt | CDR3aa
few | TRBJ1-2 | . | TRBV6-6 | TGTGCCAGCAGTCCTACAGGTATCTATGGCTACACCTTC | CASSPTGIYGYTF
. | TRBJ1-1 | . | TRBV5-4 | TGTGCCAGCAGCTCACCGGGACTAAGAGGAGGGAACACTGAAGCTTTCTTT | CASSSPGLRGGNTEAFF
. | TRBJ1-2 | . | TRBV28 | TGTGCCAGCAGTTTTCGGACAGAGAATGGCTACACCTTC | CASSFRTENGYTF
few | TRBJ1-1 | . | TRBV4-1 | TGCGCCAGCAGCGGCAAGAACACTGAAGCTTTCTTT | CASSGKNTEAFF
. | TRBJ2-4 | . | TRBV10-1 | TGCGCCACTCAACCGGCTCAAGCCAAAAACATTCAGTACTTC | CATQPAQAKNIQYF
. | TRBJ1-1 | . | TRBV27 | TGTGCCAGCAGTTTCAGGGCGTCTCAAATCTTGAACACTGAAGCTTTCTTT | CASSFRASQILNTEAFF
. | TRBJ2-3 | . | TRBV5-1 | TGCGCCAGCAGCTTCGCGGGACCTAGCACAGATACGCAGTATTTT | CASSFAGPSTDTQYF
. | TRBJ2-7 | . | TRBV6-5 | TGTGCCAGCAGTCCGGATGGTTCTTCCTACGAGCAGTACTTC | CASSPDGSSYEQYF
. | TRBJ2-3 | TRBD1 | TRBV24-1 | TGTGCCACCAGTGATCCTCGACAGGGCTCTAGCACAGATACGCAGTATTTT | CATSDPRQGSSTDTQYF
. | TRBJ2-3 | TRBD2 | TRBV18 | TGTGCCAGCTCACGAACGGGGGGATCTAGCACAGATACGCAGTATTTT | CASSRTGGSSTDTQYF
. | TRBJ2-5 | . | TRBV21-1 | TGTGCCAGCAGCGAATGTGATCCAGGGGAGCCCCACCAAGAGACCCAGTACTTC | CASSECDPGEPHQETQYF
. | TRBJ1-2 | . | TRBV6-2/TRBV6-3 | TGTGCCAGCAGTTACTTGGCAGGAGCTAGTTATGGCTACACCTTC | CASSYLAGASYGYTF
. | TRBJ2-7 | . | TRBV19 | TGTGCCAGTAGTATTAGCGGCTCCTACGAGCAGTACTTC | CASSISGSYEQYF
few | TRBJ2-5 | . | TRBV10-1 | TGCGCCAGCAGTGTTAGGGTAGCGGAGCGGCGAGAGACCCAGTACTTC | CASSVRVAERRETQYF
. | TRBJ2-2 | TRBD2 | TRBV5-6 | TGTGCCAGCAGCCTCCTGAGCGGGGGGGCGAACACCGGGGAGCTGTTTTTT | CASSLLSGGANTGELFF
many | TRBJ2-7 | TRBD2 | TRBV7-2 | TGTGCCAGCAGCTCAACTAGCGGGGGGCCTACTAGCGAGCAGTACTTC | CASSSTSGGPTSEQYF